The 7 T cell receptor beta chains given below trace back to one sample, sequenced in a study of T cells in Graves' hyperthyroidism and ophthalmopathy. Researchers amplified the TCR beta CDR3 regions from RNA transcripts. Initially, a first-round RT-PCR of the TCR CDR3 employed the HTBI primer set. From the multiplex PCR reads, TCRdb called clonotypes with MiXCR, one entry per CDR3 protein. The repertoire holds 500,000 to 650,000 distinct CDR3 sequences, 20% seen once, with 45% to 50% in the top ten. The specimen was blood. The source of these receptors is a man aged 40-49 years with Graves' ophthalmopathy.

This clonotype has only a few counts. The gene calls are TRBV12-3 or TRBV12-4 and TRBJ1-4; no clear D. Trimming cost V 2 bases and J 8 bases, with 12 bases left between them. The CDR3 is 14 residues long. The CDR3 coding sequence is TGTGCCAGCAGTTTATCGGGCAGAGGGGAAAAACTGTTTTTT. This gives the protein CASSLSGRGEKLFF.

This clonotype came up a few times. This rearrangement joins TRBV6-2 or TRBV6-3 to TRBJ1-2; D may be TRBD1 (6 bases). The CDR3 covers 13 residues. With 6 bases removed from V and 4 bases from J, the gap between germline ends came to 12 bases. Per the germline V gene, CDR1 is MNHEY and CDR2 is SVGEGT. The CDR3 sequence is CASRRQGIYGYTF. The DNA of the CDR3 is TGTGCCAGCAGACGGCAGGGGATCTATGGCTACACCTTC.

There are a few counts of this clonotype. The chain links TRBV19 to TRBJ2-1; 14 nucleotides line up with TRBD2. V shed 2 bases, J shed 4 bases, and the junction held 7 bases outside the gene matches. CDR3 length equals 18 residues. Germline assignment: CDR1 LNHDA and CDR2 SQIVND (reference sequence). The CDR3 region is CASSIIRRLAGGYNEQFF. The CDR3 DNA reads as TGTGCCAGTAGTATAATCCGTAGACTAGCGGGAGGGTACAATGAGCAGTTCTTC.

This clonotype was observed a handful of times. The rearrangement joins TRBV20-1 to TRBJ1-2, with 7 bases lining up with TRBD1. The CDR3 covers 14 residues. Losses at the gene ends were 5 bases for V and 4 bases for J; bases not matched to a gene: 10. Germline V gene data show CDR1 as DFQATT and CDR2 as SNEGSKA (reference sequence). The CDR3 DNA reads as TGCAGTGCTGGCCAGAGACAGGGTGGCTATGGCTACACCTTC. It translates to CSAGQRQGGYGYTF.

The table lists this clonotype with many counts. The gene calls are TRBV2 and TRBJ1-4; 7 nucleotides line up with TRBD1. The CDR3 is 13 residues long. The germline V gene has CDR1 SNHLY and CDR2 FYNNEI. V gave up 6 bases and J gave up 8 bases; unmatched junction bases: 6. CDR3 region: CASSRDSYEKLFF. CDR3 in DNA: TGTGCCAGCAGCCGGGACAGCTACGAAAAACTGTTTTTT.

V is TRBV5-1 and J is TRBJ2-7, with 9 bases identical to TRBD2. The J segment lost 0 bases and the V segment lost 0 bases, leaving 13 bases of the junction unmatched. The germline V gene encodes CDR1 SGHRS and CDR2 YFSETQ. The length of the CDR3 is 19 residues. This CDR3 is CASSLELGSGGLSSYEQYF. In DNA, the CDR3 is TGCGCCAGCAGCTTGGAGCTGGGTAGCGGGGGCTTAAGCTCCTACGAGCAGTACTTC.

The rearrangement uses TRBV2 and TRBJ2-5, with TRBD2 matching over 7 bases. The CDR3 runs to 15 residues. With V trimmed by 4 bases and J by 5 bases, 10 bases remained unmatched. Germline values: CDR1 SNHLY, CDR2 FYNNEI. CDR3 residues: CASSASTGGGETQYF. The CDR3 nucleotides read TGTGCCAGCAGTGCGTCTACGGGAGGTGGGGAGACCCAGTACTTC.